Below, 19 T cell receptor beta chains from the same sample are listed, as sequenced in a study of regulatory T cells in long-lasting Graves disease. Researchers made TCR beta libraries by using iRepertoire HTBI primers and running Arm-PCR on CDR3 regions. TCRdb ran MiXCR on the multiplex PCR reads and lists one entry per CDR3 protein. In the table there are under 250,000 distinct CDR3 sequences, about 19% of which are singletons. Specified time point: newly diagnosed GD, antithyroid drugs for less than 3 months. PBMC-extracted RNA yielded the TCR library. This material consisted of peripheral blood mononuclear cells (PBMCs), taken at new diagnosis, from a patient treated with antithyroid drugs. These receptors were collected from a female donor with Graves disease.

This clonotype was found many times. The rearrangement uses TRBV29-1 and TRBJ2-4, with D perhaps given as TRBD1 or TRBD2 (5 bases each). Trimming took 7 bases from V and 0 from J, leaving 16 bases between them. The length of the CDR3 is 15 residues. Germline CDR1 and CDR2: SQVTM and ANQGSEA. DNA of the CDR3: TGCAGCGCGTCGGGGCAGACTCTAGCCAAAAACATTCAGTACTTC. This codes for CSASGQTLAKNIQYF.

In its sample, this clonotype was seen many times. The chain links TRBV2 to TRBJ1-1; TRBD1 agrees at 8 bases. The junction had 4 bases not matched to a gene; V was cut back by 6 bases and J by 1 base. CDR1 is SNHLY and CDR2 is FYNNEI in the germline V gene. The CDR3 covers 14 residues. The CDR3 nucleotides are TGTGCCAGCAGCACAGACAGGGGGAACACTGAAGCTTTCTTT. Translation gives CASSTDRGNTEAFF.

This clonotype was picked up many times. The rearrangement uses TRBV19 and TRBJ1-1; a possible D gene is TRBD1 (5 bases). V shed 4 bases and J shed 7 bases, with 16 bases lying between them. The CDR3 is 14 amino acids. Germline V gene lookup returns CDR1 LNHDA and CDR2 SQIVND (reference sequence). The CDR3 DNA reads as TGTGCCAGTAGTAAGACCCGAGGGGAGGTTGAAGCTTTCTTT. It yields the protein CASSKTRGEVEAFF.

In this sample, this clonotype turned up many times. The junction and the germline gene differ at one end; a read error may be behind it. The chain employs TRBV5-1 and TRBJ1-1; perhaps TRBD1 as D (5 bases). Per the germline V gene, CDR1 is SGHRS and CDR2 is YFSETQ. This CDR3 has 15 amino acids. The CDR3 nucleotides are TGTGCCAGCAGCTTAGGGGACGAAAGAAACACTGAAGCTTTCTTT. Translated: CASSLGDERNTEAFF. The full variable domain, its missing parts supplied by reference TRBV5-1 and TRBJ1-1, is KAGVTQTPRYLIKTRGQQVTLSCSPISGHRSVSWYQQTPGQGLQFLFEYFSETQRNKGNFPGRFSGRQFSNSRSEMNVSTLELGDSALYLCASSLGDERNTEAFFGQGTRLTVV.

This clonotype was seen at least ten times. The chain combines TRBV7-6 with TRBJ2-3; the D gene is possibly TRBD2 (5 bases). This CDR3 is built from 16 residues. V lost 5 bases, J lost 3 bases, and 18 bases lay in between. Germline loops: CDR1 SGHVS, CDR2 FNYEAQ. CDR3 region: CASSPDAGGGTDTQYF. The CDR3 DNA follows: TGTGCCAGCAGCCCTGACGCGGGTGGAGGTACAGATACGCAGTATTTT.

This clonotype turned up a few times. The rearrangement joins TRBV6-1 to TRBJ1-4; D is undetermined. Germline assignment: CDR1 MNHNS and CDR2 SASEGT. The CDR3 loop spans 17 amino acids. The V and J ends lost 6 bases and 0 bases respectively, with 17 bases between them. As DNA, the CDR3 is TGTGCCAGCAGAAGACTAGGAAGCCGCGCAACTAATGAAAAACTGTTTTTT. Protein: CASRRLGSRATNEKLFF.

The V gene is TRBV7-9, the J gene TRBJ2-7; TRBD2 matches 13 bases. V shed 5 bases, J shed 5 bases, and the junction held 12 bases outside the gene matches. The germline V gene encodes CDR1 SEHNR and CDR2 FQNEAQ (reference sequence). The CDR3 runs 17 residues. CDR3 loop: CASSPGTSGTLRDEQYF. DNA for the CDR3: TGTGCCAGCAGCCCCGGGACTAGCGGGACCCTGAGGGACGAGCAGTACTTC.

This clonotype was observed at least ten times. The rearrangement links TRBV20-1 to TRBJ2-3, with a tentative D call TRBD2 (5 bases). V lost 0 bases and J lost 7, with 14 bases in between. The CDR3 runs to 14 residues. Germline CDR1 reads DFQATT; CDR2 reads SNEGSKA (reference sequence). The CDR3 coding sequence is TGCAGTGCTAGAGATCTTTATAGGGAGCATACGCAGTATTTT. It translates to CSARDLYREHTQYF.

This clonotype was seen repeatedly, ten times or more. The chain is built from TRBV6-2 or TRBV6-3 and TRBJ1-6; D not certain. With 7 bases removed from V and 10 bases from J, the gap between germline ends came to 17 bases. The germline V gene has CDR1 MNHEY and CDR2 SVGEGT. CDR3 length equals 14 residues. The CDR3 DNA sequence: TGTGCCAGCACCCTTTCGGCGGGGTGGTCACCCCTCCACTTT. Protein: CASTLSAGWSPLHF.

The V and J genes are TRBV12-3 or TRBV12-4 and TRBJ2-7, with 8 bases identical to TRBD1. The CDR3 covers 12 residues. Trimming cost V 6 bases and J 6 bases; bases outside gene matches: 4. The CDR3 is CASSPGTGEQYF. DNA of the CDR3: TGTGCCAGCAGCCCCGGGACAGGCGAGCAGTACTTC.

This clonotype appeared once. Only one base separates this from a far larger clonotype, so it likely reflects a read error. V gene TRBV20-1 combines with J gene TRBJ2-3; D possibly corresponds to TRBD1 (6 bases). The last part of the DNA fits TRBJ2-1 better; the J call may be wrong. Germline assignment: CDR1 DFQATT and CDR2 SNEGSKA (reference sequence). This CDR3 is built from 15 residues. The CDR3 DNA sequence: TGCAGTGCTAGCCCCGACAGGACTTCCCAAGAGACCCAGTTCTTC. Its translation is CSASPDRTSQETQFF.

This chain uses TRBV29-1 with TRBJ2-3; 12 bases are shared with TRBD2. V gave up 6 bases and J gave up 6 bases; unmatched junction bases: 13. The CDR3 contains 16 residues. Looked up from germline, CDR1 is SQVTM and CDR2 is ANQGSEA. The CDR3 is CSVGKGLAGGGDTQYF. DNA for the CDR3: TGCAGCGTAGGAAAGGGACTAGCGGGTGGAGGCGATACGCAGTATTTT.

This clonotype was observed at least ten times. This chain joins TRBV29-1 and TRBJ2-7; a weak D match, TRBD2 (6 bases). The CDR3 sequence is 14 residues long. V was pared by 4 bases and J by 5 bases, with 18 bases between. Per the germline V gene, CDR1 is SQVTM and CDR2 is ANQGSEA. The CDR3 nucleotides are TGCAGCGTTGTAGGAGGGAAAGGCGTCGACGAGCAGTACTTC. This sequence encodes CSVVGGKGVDEQYF.

This clonotype was counted at least ten times. The gene calls are TRBV11-2 and TRBJ2-7, with D maybe TRBD2 (6 bases). Trimming removed 1 base from V and 2 bases from J, with 15 bases in between. In germline, CDR1 is SGHAT, CDR2 FQNNGV. The CDR3 totals 16 residues. The CDR3 spells CASSLGWGGRPYEQYF. As DNA, the CDR3 is TGTGCCAGCAGCTTAGGGTGGGGAGGCCGTCCCTACGAGCAGTACTTC.

The V call is TRBV5-4, the J call TRBJ2-5; 9 bases are shared with TRBD1. Germline V gene lookup returns CDR1 SGHNT and CDR2 YYREEE (reference sequence). This CDR3 has 16 amino acids. V was pared by 4 bases and J by 4 bases, with 11 bases of the junction left unmatched. The CDR3 DNA reads TGTGCCAGCAGCCTACCCGGGACAGGGACTCGAGAGACCCAGTACTTC. Residues: CASSLPGTGTRETQYF.

This clonotype was observed at least ten times. This chain uses TRBV12-3 or TRBV12-4 with TRBJ2-7; 9 positions match TRBD1. V shed 5 bases, J shed 2 bases, and the junction held 7 bases outside the gene matches. This CDR3 has 15 residues. CDR3 protein: CASSQRTGEPYEQYF. In DNA, the CDR3 is TGTGCCAGCAGTCAGCGGACAGGGGAACCCTACGAGCAGTACTTC.

This clonotype was seen more than once but under ten times. V gene TRBV12-3 or TRBV12-4 combines with J gene TRBJ2-7; D unclear. This CDR3 has 13 residues. Trimming left V 7 bases short and J 4 bases short, with 14 bases between. CDR3 coding DNA: TGTGCCAGCACAACAGTGAGGTCGTACGAGCAGTACTTC. It is translated as CASTTVRSYEQYF.

The chain joins TRBV12-3 or TRBV12-4 to TRBJ1-1, with D possibly TRBD1 on 6 matching bases. CDR3 size: 17 residues. The V end was cut by 6 bases, the J end by 1 base, with 21 bases between. The CDR3 here is CASRPEGGGRSNTEAFF. The CDR3, as DNA: TGTGCCAGCAGACCCGAAGGAGGGGGTCGGTCGAACACTGAAGCTTTCTTT.

This clonotype appeared many times. Here the CDR3 reads CASSGGGGGPYEQYF. For the CDR3, the DNA is TGTGCCAGCAGTGGAGGGGGCGGGGGCCCCTACGAGCAGTACTTC. The gene calls are TRBV2 and TRBJ2-7; TRBD1 or TRBD2 may be the D gene (7 bases each). This CDR3 has 15 residues. CDR1 is SNHLY, CDR2 FYNNEI, per germline. With 4 bases removed from V and 2 bases from J, the gap between germline ends came to 15 bases.